A single sample is the source of the 19 T cell receptor beta chains below, sequenced in a study of OX40 agonist ivuxolimab in advanced cancers. Only in-frame clones appear in the TCRdb table, and some are missing; sequencing was by immunoSEQ multiplex PCR. The table lists 50,000 to 65,000 clones, roughly four fifths of them singletons. The sample was CD4+ or CD8+ T cells sorted from blood, taken in a trial of the OX40 agonist ivuxolimab. The receptors were sampled from an adult with an advanced solid tumor such as melanoma, head and neck, liver or kidney cancer.

This clone is a singleton in its sample. The chain recombines TRBV11-3 with TRBJ2-1, with 7 bases aligning to TRBD1. Trimming took 3 bases from V and 6 from J; bases not matched to a gene: 11. The CDR3 runs 16 residues. From germline, CDR1 is SGHNT and CDR2 YENEEA. Written as DNA, the CDR3 is TGTGCCAGCAGCTTTTCAGCTGGGACAGTGGGCAATGAGCAGTTCTTC. Protein: CASSFSAGTVGNEQFF.

The sample holds a few counts of this clone. V and J are TRBV9 and TRBJ1-1; D call uncertain. The CDR3 totals 15 residues. The germline V gene encodes CDR1 SGDLS and CDR2 YYNGEE. The V and J ends lost 2 bases and 1 base respectively, with 12 bases between them. CDR3 sequence reads: CASSVRGRRNTEAFF. In DNA, the CDR3 is TGTGCCAGCAGCGTGAGAGGACGGAGGAACACTGAAGCTTTCTTT.

V is TRBV19 and J is TRBJ1-5; no reliable D call. CDR3 length: 13 amino acids. Germline assignment: CDR1 LNHDA and CDR2 SQIVND (reference sequence). V was shortened by 1 base and J by 11 bases, with 12 bases between the two germline ends. The CDR3 here is CASSIGPRGTQHF. The CDR3 bases are TGTGCCAGTAGTATAGGGCCCCGCGGGACCCAGCATTTT.

The chain has TRBV6-4 and TRBJ1-2; TRBD1 aligns across 10 bases. The junction had 14 bases not matched to a gene; V was cut back by 6 bases and J by 4 bases. The CDR3 spans 17 residues. Germline CDR1 is MRHNA and CDR2 is SNTAGT. DNA of the CDR3: TGTGCCAGCAGACAGACAGGGGGCTCTTATGGGAGCTATGGCTACACCTTC. Encoded protein: CASRQTGGSYGSYGYTF.

This clone is labeled medium-sized. This chain uses TRBV5-6 with TRBJ1-3; D not resolved. The CDR3 is made up of 16 amino acids. V lost 1 base and J lost 4, with 15 bases in between. Germline CDR1 SGHDT, CDR2 YYEEEE. The CDR3 loop is CASSLLTRRTGNTIYF. The CDR3 DNA is TGTGCCAGCAGCTTGTTGACCCGTAGAACCGGAAACACCATATATTTT. Full variable domain (remainder filled in from reference TRBV5-6 and TRBJ1-3): DAGVTQSPTHLIKTRGQQVTLRCSPKSGHDTVSWYQQALGQGPQFIFQYYEEEERQRGNFPDRFSGHQFPNYSSELNVNALLLGDSALYLCASSLLTRRTGNTIYFGEGSWLTVV.

V is TRBV5-1 and J is TRBJ1-4; TRBD1 might be the D (5 bases). The V and J ends lost 5 bases and 0 bases respectively, with 11 bases between them. CDR3 length: 15 amino acids. Germline V gene lookup returns CDR1 SGHRS and CDR2 YFSETQ. The CDR3 protein is CASRVGGATNEKLFF. The CDR3 coding sequence is TGCGCCAGCAGGGTTGGGGGTGCAACTAATGAAAAACTGTTTTTT.

This chain uses TRBV14 with TRBJ2-3, with D maybe TRBD2 (6 bases). This CDR3 region has 14 residues. Trimming pared 3 bases from V and 4 bases from J, leaving 11 bases between. Germline CDR1 reads SGHDN; CDR2 reads FVKESK. The CDR3 coding sequence is TGTGCCAGCAGCCAGGGACTCGCCCCAGATACGCAGTATTTT. This translates into CASSQGLAPDTQYF. The full variable domain, its missing parts supplied by reference TRBV14 and TRBJ2-3, is EAGVTQFPSHSVIEKGQTVTLRCDPISGHDNLYWYRRVMGKEIKFLLHFVKESKQDESGMPNNRFLAERTGGTYSTLKVQPAELEDSGVYFCASSQGLAPDTQYFGPGTRLTVL.

V and J are TRBV6-4 and TRBJ2-1; TRBD2 matches 13 bases. The CDR3 extends over 15 amino acids. Per germline, CDR1 MRHNA and CDR2 SNTAGT. After removal of 4 bases from V and 4 bases from J, the junction contained 1 base not matched to a gene. The CDR3: CASSGTSGGYNEQFF. The CDR3 DNA follows: TGTGCCAGCAGTGGGACTAGCGGGGGTTACAATGAGCAGTTCTTC.

The chain has TRBV18 and TRBJ1-6, with D maybe TRBD1 (5 bases). V was clipped by 4 bases and J by 13 bases, with 14 bases between them. Germline CDR1 reads KGHSH; CDR2 reads LQKENI. The CDR3 is 13 amino acids. This chain's CDR3 is CASSRGGDEPLHF. Written as DNA, the CDR3 is TGTGCCAGCTCACGAGGAGGGGATGAGCCCCTCCACTTT.

This clone was seen only once. The chain carries TRBV10-3 and TRBJ2-2; 8 positions agree with TRBD2. With 6 bases clipped from V and 7 bases from J, the junction kept 7 bases outside the gene matches. This CDR3 comprises 14 residues. The germline V gene has CDR1 ENHRY and CDR2 SYGVKD. The CDR3 coding sequence is TGTGCCATCAGGAGCGGGGGTAGGAGCGGGGAGCTGTTTTTT. This sequence encodes CAIRSGGRSGELFF.

This clone was seen a single time. The chain links TRBV29-1 to TRBJ1-4; 9 bases map to TRBD1. This CDR3 has 13 residues. V gave up 5 bases and J gave up 8 bases; unmatched junction bases: 6. Germline V gene sequence: CDR1 SQVTM, CDR2 ANQGSEA. CDR3 protein: CSVRITGGEKLFF. Written as DNA, the CDR3 is TGCAGCGTTCGAATCACAGGGGGCGAAAAACTGTTTTTT.

This rearrangement joins TRBV19 to TRBJ2-5; tentative D call: TRBD2 (6 bases). The CDR3 consists of 14 residues. Trimming pared 3 bases from V and 2 bases from J, leaving 10 bases between. Germline lookup yields CDR1 LNHDA and CDR2 SQIVND (reference sequence). CDR3 region: CASSISGGQETQYF. In DNA form, the CDR3 reads TGTGCCAGTAGTATTTCCGGGGGACAAGAGACCCAGTACTTC. Using reference TRBV19 and TRBJ2-5 for the parts outside the CDR3, the full variable domain is DGGITQSPKYLFRKEGQNVTLSCEQNLNHDAMYWYRQDPGQGLRLIYYSQIVNDFQKGDIAEGYSVSREKKESFPLTVTSAQKNPTAFYLCASSISGGQETQYFGPGTRLLVL.

The chain recombines TRBV5-1 with TRBJ2-3; 7 bases map to TRBD1. J was trimmed by 0 bases and V by 7 bases; bases with no gene match: 5. This CDR3 spans 14 amino acids. Germline-derived CDR1 and CDR2 are SGHRS and YFSETQ. The CDR3 sequence is CASATTGSTDTQYF. CDR3 sequence (DNA): TGCGCCAGCGCCACGACAGGGAGCACAGATACGCAGTATTTT.

This rearrangement joins TRBV27 to TRBJ2-7, with D possibly TRBD2 on 6 matching bases. CDR3 length equals 15 residues. Trimming stripped 4 bases from V and 2 bases from J, with 15 bases between. Germline V gene data show CDR1 as MNHEY and CDR2 as SMNVEV (reference sequence). The CDR3 DNA reads TGTGCCAGCAGTTACGGGCGGGATCCGGCCTACGAGCAGTACTTC. Residues: CASSYGRDPAYEQYF.

This chain links TRBV11-3 with TRBJ2-2; D not certain. The CDR3 runs to 15 residues. Germline V lookup: CDR1 SGHNT, CDR2 YENEEA. Deletions cut 1 base from V and 0 bases from J, with 6 bases between. DNA for the CDR3: TGTGCCAGCAGCTTAGCTGTCTCGAACACCGGGGAGCTGTTTTTT. It is translated as CASSLAVSNTGELFF. The variable domain in full, with the rest retrieved from reference TRBV11-3 and TRBJ2-2, is EAGVVQSPRYKIIEKKQPVAFWCNPISGHNTLYWYLQNLGQGPELLIRYENEEAVDDSQLPKDRFSAERLKGVDSTLKIQPAELGDSAVYLCASSLAVSNTGELFFGEGSRLTVL.

A few counts support this clone. This chain connects TRBV19 to TRBJ1-6, with a possible D match to TRBD1 (5 bases). The CDR3 contains 13 residues. The V gene's germline CDR1 is LNHDA and CDR2 SQIVND (reference sequence). Between the trimmed V and J ends, which lost 7 bases and 7 bases, there was a span of 11 bases. This CDR3 is CASKKGPNSPLHF. The CDR3 region has the DNA TGTGCCAGTAAGAAGGGGCCAAATTCACCCCTCCACTTT.

This clone has a single count. The chain is built from TRBV12-5 and TRBJ2-1; weak D call: TRBD2 (7 bases). In germline, CDR1 is LGHNT, CDR2 FRNRAP. Trimming removed 2 bases at V and 7 bases at J, with 15 bases between. The CDR3 length is 15 residues. The DNA of the CDR3 is TGTGCTAGTGGTTTGTTGGCGGGGGCCTCTAATGAGCAGTTCTTC. This sequence encodes CASGLLAGASNEQFF.

V gene TRBV6-1 combines with J gene TRBJ1-6, with TRBD1 identical over 9 bases. The V gene end was trimmed by 6 bases and the J gene end by 9 bases; junction bases not matched to a gene: 9. The CDR3 has 15 residues. CDR1 is MNHNS, CDR2 SASEGT, per germline. CDR3 DNA sequence: TGTGCCAGCAGCCCAGAGGGGGACAGGGCTTCACCCCTCCACTTT. Translating gives CASSPEGDRASPLHF.

This rearrangement joins TRBV13 to TRBJ2-5; TRBD2 aligns across 13 bases. CDR1 and CDR2 (germline): PRHDT, FYEKMQ (reference sequence). The CDR3 has 20 residues. V lost 1 base, J lost 5 bases, and 16 bases stayed unmatched. The CDR3 coding sequence is TGTGCCAGCAGCTTAGACAGATGGACTAGCGGGGGCCAAGGCGGGGAGACCCAGTACTTC. Its translation is CASSLDRWTSGGQGGETQYF.